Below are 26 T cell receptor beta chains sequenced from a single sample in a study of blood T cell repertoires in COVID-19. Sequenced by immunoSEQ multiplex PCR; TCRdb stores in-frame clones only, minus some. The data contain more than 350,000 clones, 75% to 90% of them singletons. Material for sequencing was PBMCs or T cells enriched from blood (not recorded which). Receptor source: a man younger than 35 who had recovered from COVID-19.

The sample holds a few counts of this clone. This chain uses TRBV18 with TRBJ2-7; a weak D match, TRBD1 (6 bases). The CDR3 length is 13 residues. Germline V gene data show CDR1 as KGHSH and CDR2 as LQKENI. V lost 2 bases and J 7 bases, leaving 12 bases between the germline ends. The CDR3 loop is CASSPSGALEQYF. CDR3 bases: TGTGCCAGCTCACCATCAGGGGCGCTGGAGCAGTACTTC.

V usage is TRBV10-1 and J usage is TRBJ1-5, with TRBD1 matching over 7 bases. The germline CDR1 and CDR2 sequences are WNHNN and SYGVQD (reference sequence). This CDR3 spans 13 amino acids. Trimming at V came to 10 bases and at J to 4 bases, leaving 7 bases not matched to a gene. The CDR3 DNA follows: TGCGCCACCCCGGGACAGAAAAATCAGCCCCAGCATTTT. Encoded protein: CATPGQKNQPQHF.

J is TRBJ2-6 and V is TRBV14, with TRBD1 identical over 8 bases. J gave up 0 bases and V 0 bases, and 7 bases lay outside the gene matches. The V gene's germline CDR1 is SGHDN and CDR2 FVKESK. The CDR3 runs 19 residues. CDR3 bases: TGTGCCAGCAGCCAAGACATGGACAGGGTGTTCTCTGGGGCCAACGTCCTGACTTTC. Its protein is CASSQDMDRVFSGANVLTF.

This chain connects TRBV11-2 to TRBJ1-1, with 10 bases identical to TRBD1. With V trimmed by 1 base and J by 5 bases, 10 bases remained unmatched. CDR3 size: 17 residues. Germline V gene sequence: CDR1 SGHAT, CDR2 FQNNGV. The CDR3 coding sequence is TGTGCCAGCAGCTTAGTTGAATTCCGGGACAGGGGAACTGAAGCTTTCTTT. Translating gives CASSLVEFRDRGTEAFF.

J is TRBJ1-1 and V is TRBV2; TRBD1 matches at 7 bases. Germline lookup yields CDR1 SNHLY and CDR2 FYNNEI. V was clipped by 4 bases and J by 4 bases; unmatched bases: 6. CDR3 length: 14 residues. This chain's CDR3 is CASSAGRGTTEAFF. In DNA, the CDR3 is TGTGCCAGCAGTGCGGGCAGGGGGACCACTGAAGCTTTCTTT.

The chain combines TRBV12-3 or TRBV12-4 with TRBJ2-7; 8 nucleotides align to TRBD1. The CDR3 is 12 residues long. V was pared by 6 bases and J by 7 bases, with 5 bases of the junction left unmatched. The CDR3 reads CASSWTGMEQYF. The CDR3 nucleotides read TGTGCCAGCAGCTGGACAGGGATGGAGCAGTACTTC.

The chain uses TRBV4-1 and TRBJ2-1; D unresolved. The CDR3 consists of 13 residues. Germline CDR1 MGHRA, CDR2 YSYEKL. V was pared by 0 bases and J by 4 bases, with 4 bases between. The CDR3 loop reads CASSQDEYNEQFF. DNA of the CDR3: TGCGCCAGCAGCCAAGATGAGTACAATGAGCAGTTCTTC.

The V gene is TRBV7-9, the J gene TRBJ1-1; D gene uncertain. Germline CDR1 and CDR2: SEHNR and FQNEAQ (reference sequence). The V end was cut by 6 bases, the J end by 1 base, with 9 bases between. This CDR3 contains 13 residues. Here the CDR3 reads CASSRYKNTEAFF. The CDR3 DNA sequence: TGTGCCAGCAGTCGTTATAAGAACACTGAAGCTTTCTTT.

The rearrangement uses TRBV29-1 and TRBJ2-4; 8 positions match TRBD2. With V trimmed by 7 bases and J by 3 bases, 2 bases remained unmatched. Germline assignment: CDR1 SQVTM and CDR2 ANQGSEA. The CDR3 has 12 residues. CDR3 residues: CSGSGNKNIQYF. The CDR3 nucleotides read TGCAGCGGTAGCGGGAACAAAAACATTCAGTACTTC.

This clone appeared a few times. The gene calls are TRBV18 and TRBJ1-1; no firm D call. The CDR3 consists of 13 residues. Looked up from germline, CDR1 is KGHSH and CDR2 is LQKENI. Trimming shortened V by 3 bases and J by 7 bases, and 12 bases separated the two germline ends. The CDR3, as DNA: TGTGCCAGCTCACCTGGGCTGAACGGTGAAGCTTTCTTT. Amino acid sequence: CASSPGLNGEAFF. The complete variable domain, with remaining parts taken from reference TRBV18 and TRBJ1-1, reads NAGVMQNPRHLVRRRGQEARLRCSPMKGHSHVYWYRQLPEEGLKFMVYLQKENIIDESGMPKERFSAEFPKEGPSILRIQQVVRGDSAAYFCASSPGLNGEAFFGQGTRLTVV.

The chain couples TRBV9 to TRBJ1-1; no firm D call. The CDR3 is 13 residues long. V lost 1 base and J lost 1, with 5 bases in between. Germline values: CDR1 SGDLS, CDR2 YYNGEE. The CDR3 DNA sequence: TGTGCCAGCAGCGTACAGGCGAACACTGAAGCTTTCTTT. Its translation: CASSVQANTEAFF.

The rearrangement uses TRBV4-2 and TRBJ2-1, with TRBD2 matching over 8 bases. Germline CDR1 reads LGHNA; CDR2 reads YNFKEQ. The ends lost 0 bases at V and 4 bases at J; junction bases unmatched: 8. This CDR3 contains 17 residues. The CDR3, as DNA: TGTGCCAGCAGCCAAGACGACGGCGGGAGGCGTTACAATGAGCAGTTCTTC. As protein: CASSQDDGGRRYNEQFF.

CDR3 nucleotides: TGTGCCAGCAGCGCGGGACTGATCCTTGGGGAGACCCAGTACTTC. It specifies CASSAGLILGETQYF. V gene TRBV9 combines with J gene TRBJ2-5; a weak D match, TRBD2 (6 bases). From germline, CDR1 is SGDLS and CDR2 YYNGEE. There are 15 residues in the CDR3. Deletions cut 3 bases from V and 5 bases from J, with 17 bases between.

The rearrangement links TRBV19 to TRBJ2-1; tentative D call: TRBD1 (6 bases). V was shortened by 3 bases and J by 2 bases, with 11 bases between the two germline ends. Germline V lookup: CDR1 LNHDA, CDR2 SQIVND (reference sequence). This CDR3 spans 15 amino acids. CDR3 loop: CASSMGDRPYNEQFF. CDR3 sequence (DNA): TGTGCCAGTAGTATGGGAGACAGGCCCTACAATGAGCAGTTCTTC.

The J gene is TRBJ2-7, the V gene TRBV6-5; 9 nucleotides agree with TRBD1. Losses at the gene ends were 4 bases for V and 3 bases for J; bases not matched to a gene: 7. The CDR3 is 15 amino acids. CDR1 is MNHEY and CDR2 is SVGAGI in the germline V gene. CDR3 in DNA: TGTGCCAGCAGTTCAAGACAGGGGGGATTCTACGAGCAGTACTTC. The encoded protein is CASSSRQGGFYEQYF.

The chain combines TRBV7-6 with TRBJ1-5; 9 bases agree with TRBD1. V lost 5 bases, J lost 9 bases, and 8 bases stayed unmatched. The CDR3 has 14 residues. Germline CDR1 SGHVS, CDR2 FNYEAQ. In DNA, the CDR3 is TGTGCCAGCAGCACCGGGACAGGGCACTGGCCCCAGCATTTT. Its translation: CASSTGTGHWPQHF.

CDR3 protein: CASSQLGTGVGNTIYF. In DNA, the CDR3 is TGTGCCAGCAGCCAACTGGGGACAGGGGTCGGAAACACCATATATTTT. The chain joins TRBV5-4 to TRBJ1-3; 10 nucleotides match TRBD1. The CDR3 is 16 residues long. CDR1 and CDR2 (germline): SGHNT, YYREEE (reference sequence). The V segment lost 4 bases and the J segment 4 bases; nucleotides outside the gene matches: 8.

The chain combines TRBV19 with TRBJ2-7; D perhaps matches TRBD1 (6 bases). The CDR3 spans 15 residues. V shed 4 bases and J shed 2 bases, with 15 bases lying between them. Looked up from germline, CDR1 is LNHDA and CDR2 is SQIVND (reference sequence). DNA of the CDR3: TGTGCCAGTAGTAAATCGTTGGGGACAACCTACGAGCAGTACTTC. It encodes CASSKSLGTTYEQYF.

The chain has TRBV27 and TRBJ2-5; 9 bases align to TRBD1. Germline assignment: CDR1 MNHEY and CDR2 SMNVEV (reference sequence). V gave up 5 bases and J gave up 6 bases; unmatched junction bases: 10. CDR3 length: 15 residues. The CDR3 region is CASSQTGGKYQTQYF. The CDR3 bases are TGTGCCAGCAGTCAAACAGGGGGCAAGTATCAGACCCAGTACTTC.

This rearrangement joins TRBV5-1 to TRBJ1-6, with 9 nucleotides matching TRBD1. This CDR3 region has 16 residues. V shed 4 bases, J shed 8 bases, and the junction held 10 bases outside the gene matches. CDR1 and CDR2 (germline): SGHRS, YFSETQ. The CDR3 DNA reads TGCGCCAGCAGCCCTCAGACAGGGGGTGGCGATTCACCCCTCCACTTT. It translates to CASSPQTGGGDSPLHF.

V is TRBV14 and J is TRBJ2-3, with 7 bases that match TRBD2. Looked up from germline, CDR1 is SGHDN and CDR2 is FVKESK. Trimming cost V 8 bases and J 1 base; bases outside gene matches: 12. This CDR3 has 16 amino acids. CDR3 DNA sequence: TGTGCCAGCCCAAAGGGCGGCGGGAGCCGCACAGATACGCAGTATTTT. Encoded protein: CASPKGGGSRTDTQYF. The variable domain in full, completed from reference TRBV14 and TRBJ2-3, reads EAGVTQFPSHSVIEKGQTVTLRCDPISGHDNLYWYRRVMGKEIKFLLHFVKESKQDESGMPNNRFLAERTGGTYSTLKVQPAELEDSGVYFCASPKGGGSRTDTQYFGPGTRLTVL.

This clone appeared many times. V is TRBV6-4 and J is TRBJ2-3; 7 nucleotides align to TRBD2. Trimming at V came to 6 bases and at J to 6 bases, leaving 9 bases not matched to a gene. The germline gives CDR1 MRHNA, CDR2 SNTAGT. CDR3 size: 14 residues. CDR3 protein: CASSRGEEGDTQYF. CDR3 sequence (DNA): TGTGCCAGCAGCCGGGGGGAAGAAGGGGATACGCAGTATTTT.

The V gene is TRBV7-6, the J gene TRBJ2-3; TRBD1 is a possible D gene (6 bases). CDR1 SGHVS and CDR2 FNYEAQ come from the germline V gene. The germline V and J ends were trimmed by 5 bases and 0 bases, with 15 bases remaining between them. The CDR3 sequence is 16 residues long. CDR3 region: CASSPLGQTSTDTQYF. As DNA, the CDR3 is TGTGCCAGCAGCCCCCTCGGACAGACTAGCACAGATACGCAGTATTTT.

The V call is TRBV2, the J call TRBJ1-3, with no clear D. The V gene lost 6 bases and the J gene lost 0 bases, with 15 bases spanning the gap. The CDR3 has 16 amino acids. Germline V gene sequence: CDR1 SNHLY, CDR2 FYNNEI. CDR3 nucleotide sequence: TGTGCCAGCAGCCGAGAGGCCCCAAACTCTGGAAACACCATATATTTT. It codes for CASSREAPNSGNTIYF.

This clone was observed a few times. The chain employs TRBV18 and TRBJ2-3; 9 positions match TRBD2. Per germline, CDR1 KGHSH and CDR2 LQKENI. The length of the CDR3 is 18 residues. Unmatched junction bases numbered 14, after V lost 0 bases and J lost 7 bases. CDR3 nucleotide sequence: TGTGCCAGCTCACCACCCCAGACTAGCGGAACAGGCATGAATACGCAGTATTTT. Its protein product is CASSPPQTSGTGMNTQYF.

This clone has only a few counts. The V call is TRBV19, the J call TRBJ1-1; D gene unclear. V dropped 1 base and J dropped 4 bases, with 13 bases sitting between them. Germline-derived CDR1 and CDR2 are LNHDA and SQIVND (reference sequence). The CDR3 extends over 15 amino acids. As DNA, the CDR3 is TGTGCCAGTAGTATAGGAACAGTCTCCGGCACTGAAGCTTTCTTT. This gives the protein CASSIGTVSGTEAFF.